One sample yielded the 16 T cell receptor beta chains listed below, sequenced in a study of CD8+CD57+ T cells in acquired aplastic anemia. It was genomic DNA that served as the template for profiling TCR beta VDJ and CDR3. MiXCR was run by TCRdb on the reads, yielding one entry per CDR3 protein. There are roughly 64,000 distinct CDR3 sequences in the sample; 55% occur only once, and about 2.5% lies in the top ten. Material: sorted CD4+, CD8+, or CD8+CD57+ T cells (not recorded which) from PBMCs. The receptor source for this set is a human donor in good health, serving as a control.

In its sample, this clonotype was seen many times. The chain recombines TRBV20-1 with TRBJ2-4; D is ambiguous. Germline values: CDR1 DFQATT, CDR2 SNEGSKA (reference sequence). CDR3 length equals 16 residues. Between the trimmed V and J ends, which lost 3 bases and 0 bases, there was a span of 15 bases. CDR3 sequence (DNA): TGCAGTGCTAGTACCCAGACCGACCTAGCCAAAAACATTCAGTACTTC. Its translation: CSASTQTDLAKNIQYF.

This clonotype was observed at least ten times. The rearrangement joins TRBV20-1 to TRBJ2-3; 12 nucleotides agree with TRBD2. With V trimmed by 6 bases and J by 5 bases, 6 bases remained unmatched. Germline CDR1 reads DFQATT; CDR2 reads SNEGSKA (reference sequence). The CDR3 covers 14 residues. The CDR3 loop reads CSALTSGSLDTQYF. The CDR3 bases are TGCAGTGCCTTGACTAGCGGGAGTTTAGATACGCAGTATTTT.

With respect to this clonotype: One end of the junction does not line up with germline, which may come from a read error. The J gene is TRBJ1-2, the V gene TRBV19, with 8 bases identical to TRBD1. The CDR3 has 15 amino acids. Germline assignment: CDR1 LNHDA and CDR2 SQIVND (reference sequence). The CDR3 sequence: CASSRPGQANYGHTF. Here the CDR3 DNA reads TGTGCCAGTAGTAGGCCGGGACAGGCTAACTATGGCCACACCTTC. Supplemented by reference TRBV19 and TRBJ1-2, the full variable domain reads DGGITQSPKYLFRKEGQNVTLSCEQNLNHDAMYWYRQDPGQGLRLIYYSQIVNDFQKGDIAEGYSVSREKKESFPLTVTSAQKNPTAFYLCASSRPGQANYGHTFGSGTRLTVV.

The genes are TRBV25-1 and TRBJ1-2; D is ambiguous. Germline CDR1 is MGHDK and CDR2 is SYGVNS. The CDR3 runs to 15 residues. V was cut by 6 bases and J by 4 bases, with 18 bases left in between. The CDR3 nucleotides are TGTGCCAGCAGCCCCGCACCCATAAACTCCTATGGCTACACCTTC. This translates into CASSPAPINSYGYTF.

V and J are TRBV24-1 and TRBJ2-5, with 8 nucleotides matching TRBD1. The CDR3 runs to 12 residues. V dropped 9 bases and J dropped 2; count of bases not matched to a gene: 1. The V gene's germline CDR1 is KGHDR and CDR2 SFDVKD. The CDR3 loop is CATGDRQETQYF. Here the CDR3 DNA reads TGTGCCACCGGGGACAGGCAAGAGACCCAGTACTTC.

This chain connects TRBV2 to TRBJ1-6; D may be TRBD1 (5 bases). CDR3 length equals 14 residues. Germline V lookup: CDR1 SNHLY, CDR2 FYNNEI. Trimming cost V 6 bases and J 6 bases, with 12 bases left between them. CDR3 protein: CASSLTEANSPLHF. CDR3 bases: TGTGCCAGCAGCTTGACAGAGGCTAATTCACCCCTCCACTTT.

This clonotype showed up many times. At one end the junction does not follow the germline gene, possibly because of a read error. The chain combines TRBV28 with TRBJ2-7, with 9 bases lining up with TRBD1. The CDR3 is made up of 12 amino acids. CDR1 and CDR2 (germline): MDHEN, SYDVKM. CDR3 amino acids: CASSSGGGTGSF. DNA of the CDR3: TGTGCCAGCAGTTCTGGAGGGGGGACAGGGTCGTTT.

By share, this clonotype counts as medium-sized (0.01 to 0.1%). The J gene is TRBJ2-1, the V gene TRBV2; 8 bases line up with TRBD2. CDR3 size: 13 residues. The V segment lost 5 bases and the J segment 7 bases; nucleotides outside the gene matches: 4. Germline CDR1 SNHLY, CDR2 FYNNEI. The CDR3 DNA follows: TGTGCCAGCAGTCTAGCGGGCGTTAATGAGCAGTTCTTC. Its translation is CASSLAGVNEQFF.

This rearrangement joins TRBV7-8 to TRBJ1-5, with 7 bases lining up with TRBD1. Trimming cost V 4 bases and J 4 bases; bases outside gene matches: 7. CDR3 length equals 15 residues. Germline V gene data show CDR1 as SGHVS and CDR2 as FQNEAQ. The CDR3 DNA sequence: TGTGCCAGCAGCTCAACAGGGGTTGGGAATCAGCCCCAGCATTTT. Its protein product is CASSSTGVGNQPQHF.

This clonotype was counted once. This CDR3 is missing its conserved last phenylalanine or tryptophan, likely due to a read error. The chain combines TRBV10-3 with TRBJ2-6; D assignment may be TRBD1 or TRBD2 (5 bases each). Trimming took 6 bases from V and 0 from J, leaving 18 bases between them. CDR1 ENHRY and CDR2 SYGVKD come from the germline V gene. The CDR3 has 18 residues. CDR3 nucleotides: TGTGCCATCAGGGGGTCTGGGACGACGTCCTCTGGGGCCAACGTCCTGACTAGA. Its translation: CAIRGSGTTSSGANVLTR.

This clonotype was counted only a few times. This rearrangement joins TRBV29-1 to TRBJ1-1; D not certain. Germline loops: CDR1 SQVTM, CDR2 ANQGSEA. The CDR3 spans 13 residues. V gave up 7 bases and J gave up 1 base, with 13 bases separating them. The CDR3, as DNA: TGCAGCGCCGCGGAGCTAACGAACACTGAAGCTTTCTTT. Translation: CSAAELTNTEAFF.

V usage is TRBV5-4 and J usage is TRBJ2-7, with 8 bases identical to TRBD2. This CDR3 is built from 16 residues. Unmatched junction bases numbered 9, after V lost 4 bases and J lost 0 bases. Germline V gene lookup returns CDR1 SGHNT and CDR2 YYREEE (reference sequence). The CDR3 region is CASSAIGSGGSYEQYF. In nucleotides, the CDR3 is TGTGCCAGCAGCGCCATTGGCAGCGGGGGCTCCTACGAGCAGTACTTC.

The sample holds many counts of this clonotype. The chain joins TRBV5-1 to TRBJ1-6; 8 bases match TRBD1. Trimming removed 2 bases from V and 13 bases from J; junction bases left unmatched: 5. The germline gives CDR1 SGHRS, CDR2 YFSETQ. The CDR3 spans 13 residues. The CDR3, as DNA: TGCGCCAGCAGCTTAGACAGGGGTAGCCCCCTCCACTTT. Encoded protein: CASSLDRGSPLHF.

This clonotype was seen more than once but under ten times. The V and J genes are TRBV29-1 and TRBJ1-3; no reliable D call. This CDR3 spans 12 amino acids. Germline V CDR1 and CDR2: SQVTM, ANQGSEA. Trimming took off 6 bases at V and 4 bases at J, with 10 bases between the two ends. The CDR3 nucleotides read TGCAGCGTGGCAACTTCAGGAAACACCATATATTTT. It translates to CSVATSGNTIYF.

This clonotype is labeled as medium-sized. V is TRBV19 and J is TRBJ1-1, with D hard to call. The V end lost 3 bases, the J end lost 1 base, and 12 bases lay between the germline ends. The germline V gene encodes CDR1 LNHDA and CDR2 SQIVND (reference sequence). The CDR3 contains 15 residues. The chain's CDR3 is CASSILRPKNTEAFF. CDR3 in DNA: TGTGCCAGTAGTATCCTGAGGCCGAAGAACACTGAAGCTTTCTTT. Full variable domain (rest looked up from reference TRBV19 and TRBJ1-1): DGGITQSPKYLFRKEGQNVTLSCEQNLNHDAMYWYRQDPGQGLRLIYYSQIVNDFQKGDIAEGYSVSREKKESFPLTVTSAQKNPTAFYLCASSILRPKNTEAFFGQGTRLTVV.

Concerning this clonotype itself: A read error may produce the germline difference seen at one junction end. The gene calls are TRBV11-3 and TRBJ2-6; D might be TRBD1 (6 bases). The V gene's germline CDR1 is SGHNT and CDR2 YENEEA. The CDR3 has 12 amino acids. CDR3 protein: CASSSTGRTEAF. CDR3 bases: TGTGCCAGCAGCTCAACAGGGCGCACTGAAGCTTTC.